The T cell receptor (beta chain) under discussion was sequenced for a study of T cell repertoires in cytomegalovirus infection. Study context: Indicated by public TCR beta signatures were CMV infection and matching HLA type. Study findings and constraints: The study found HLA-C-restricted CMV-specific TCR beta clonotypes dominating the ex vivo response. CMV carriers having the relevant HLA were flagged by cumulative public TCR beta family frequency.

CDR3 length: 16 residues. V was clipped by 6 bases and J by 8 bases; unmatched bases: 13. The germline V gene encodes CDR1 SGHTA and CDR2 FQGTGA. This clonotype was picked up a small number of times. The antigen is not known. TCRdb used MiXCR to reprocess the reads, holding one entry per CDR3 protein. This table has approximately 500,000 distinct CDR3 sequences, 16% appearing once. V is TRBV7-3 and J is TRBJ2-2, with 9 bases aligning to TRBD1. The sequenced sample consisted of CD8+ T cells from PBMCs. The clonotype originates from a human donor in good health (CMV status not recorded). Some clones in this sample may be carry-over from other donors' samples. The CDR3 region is CASRSSDRGGAGELFF. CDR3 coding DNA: TGTGCCAGCAGATCCTCGGACAGGGGCGGTGCAGGGGAGCTGTTTTTT.